The 28 T cell receptor beta chains below were found in one sample sequenced in a study of T-cell memory formation after mild COVID-19. TCRdb re-derived calls from the 5' RACE reads in MiXCR, one entry per CDR3 protein. The sample records just under 350,000 distinct CDR3 sequences, approximately 12% being singletons. Sequencing was carried out using PBMCs or a T cell subset sorted from them (not recorded which). These receptors originate from a man between 18 and 35 years old who had mild COVID-19 (a few samples of this study predate the infection). Cell type and time point are not known.

This clonotype was found a few times. One end of the junction is discordant with germline, which a read error may explain. J is TRBJ2-3 and V is TRBV20-1; TRBD2 might be the D (5 bases). The length of the CDR3 is 12 residues. Germline CDR1 reads DFQATT; CDR2 reads SNEGSKA (reference sequence). The CDR3 protein is CSARDGPETNFF. CDR3 nucleotide sequence: TGCAGTGCTAGAGATGGGCCAGAGACTAACTTTTTT.

The chain joins TRBV9 to TRBJ2-5; 7 bases agree with TRBD1. V gave up 3 bases and J gave up 3 bases; unmatched junction bases: 8. Germline lookup yields CDR1 SGDLS and CDR2 YYNGEE. The CDR3 runs to 15 residues. Here the CDR3 reads CASSAHPQGEETQYF. The CDR3 DNA reads TGTGCCAGCAGCGCCCATCCTCAGGGGGAAGAGACCCAGTACTTC. The variable domain in full, with the rest retrieved from reference TRBV9 and TRBJ2-5, is DSGVTQTPKHLITATGQRVTLRCSPRSGDLSVYWYQQSLDQGLQFLIQYYNGEERAKGNILERFSAQQFPDLHSELNLSSLELGDSALYFCASSAHPQGEETQYFGPGTRLLVL.

Only a few counts were recorded for this clonotype. The chain couples TRBV3-2 to TRBJ1-1; TRBD1 is taken as the D call from the table, unchecked against the DNA. TRBV3-2 constitutes a pseudogene. CDR3 size: 12 residues. The CDR3 region is CASSRGRAEAFF. As DNA, the CDR3 is TGTGCCAGCAGCCGGGGCAGGGCTGAAGCTTTCTTT.

This clonotype was picked up a small number of times. The chain links TRBV6-5 to TRBJ1-3, with D unclear. Deletions cut 6 bases from V and 2 bases from J, with 5 bases between. Germline assignment: CDR1 MNHEY and CDR2 SVGAGI. This CDR3 contains 12 residues. The CDR3 loop reads CASRSAGNTIYF. The CDR3 coding sequence is TGTGCCAGCAGGTCGGCTGGAAACACCATATATTTT.

In this sample, this clonotype turned up many times. The chain links TRBV5-1 to TRBJ1-6; 7 nucleotides match TRBD1. Germline trimming cut 0 bases from V and 10 bases from J; bases unmatched to any gene: 4. Germline CDR1 SGHRS, CDR2 YFSETQ. The CDR3 is made up of 14 amino acids. The chain's CDR3 is CASSLAGQRSPLHF. The CDR3 DNA reads TGCGCCAGCAGCTTGGCGGGACAGCGCTCACCCCTCCACTTT.

This clonotype was found a few times. CDR3 in amino acids: CASSLVRGGRDEQFF. The CDR3 nucleotides read TGTGCCAGCAGCTTGGTCCGGGGGGGCCGCGATGAGCAGTTCTTC. The chain couples TRBV5-6 to TRBJ2-1; 8 bases are a match to TRBD2. The CDR3 contains 15 residues. V gave up 0 bases and J gave up 8 bases; unmatched junction bases: 7. The germline V gene has CDR1 SGHDT and CDR2 YYEEEE.

The genes are TRBV5-1 and TRBJ2-7, with D hard to call. Germline V gives CDR1 SGHRS, CDR2 YFSETQ. V was cut by 1 base and J by 1 base, with 6 bases left in between. The CDR3 contains 13 residues. This CDR3 is CASSLMQSYEQYF. CDR3 DNA: TGCGCCAGCAGCTTGATGCAGTCCTACGAGCAGTACTTC. Drawing the rest from reference TRBV5-1 and TRBJ2-7, the complete variable domain is KAGVTQTPRYLIKTRGQQVTLSCSPISGHRSVSWYQQTPGQGLQFLFEYFSETQRNKGNFPGRFSGRQFSNSRSEMNVSTLELGDSALYLCASSLMQSYEQYFGPGTRLTVT.

The table lists this clonotype with a few counts. V gene TRBV7-3 combines with J gene TRBJ2-1, with TRBD1 as a possible D gene (7 bases). V was clipped by 2 bases and J by 7 bases, with 12 bases between them. CDR3 size: 14 residues. The germline CDR1 and CDR2 sequences are SGHTA and FQGTGA. The CDR3 protein is CASSLGRGENEQFF. The DNA for the CDR3 is TGTGCCAGCAGCTTAGGCAGGGGGGAAAATGAGCAGTTCTTC.

In its sample, this clonotype was seen a few times. The rearrangement links TRBV27 to TRBJ1-1, with D unresolved. The V gene lost 8 bases and the J gene lost 4 bases, with 14 bases spanning the gap. Germline CDR1 and CDR2: MNHEY and SMNVEV (reference sequence). This CDR3 has 13 amino acids. CDR3 amino acids: CASSRAGVTEAFF. CDR3 sequence (DNA): TGTGCCAGCTCGAGAGCCGGTGTCACTGAAGCTTTCTTT.

V usage is TRBV6-2 or TRBV6-3 and J usage is TRBJ2-5; maybe TRBD2 (7 bases). Germline V CDR1 and CDR2: MNHEY, SVGEGT. Trimming removed 2 bases at V and 4 bases at J, with 14 bases between. The CDR3 contains 15 residues. This CDR3 is CASSYRTGRGETQYF. The CDR3 coding sequence is TGTGCCAGCAGTTACCGTACAGGGAGGGGAGAGACCCAGTACTTC.

This clonotype was seen at least ten times. The rearrangement links TRBV25-1 to TRBJ2-1, with 8 bases fitting TRBD2. CDR3 length equals 13 residues. Per the germline V gene, CDR1 is MGHDK and CDR2 is SYGVNS. V lost 6 bases and J lost 7; bases outside the gene matches: 5. CDR3 region: CASRGAGVNEQFF. In nucleotides, the CDR3 is TGTGCCAGCAGAGGAGCGGGGGTGAATGAGCAGTTCTTC.

The rearrangement uses TRBV12-3 or TRBV12-4 and TRBJ2-1; 14 bases fit TRBD2. Germline trimming cut 2 bases from V and 0 bases from J; bases unmatched to any gene: 12. The length of the CDR3 is 21 residues. The CDR3 DNA reads TGTGCCAGCAGTTTATGGGGACTAGCGGGGGCCCGAAACCGCTCCTACAATGAGCAGTTCTTC. Translation gives CASSLWGLAGARNRSYNEQFF.

The CDR3 nucleotides are TGCAGCGTTGAGGCAGGGGGGGAAAAACTGTTTTTT. Residues: CSVEAGGEKLFF. The chain joins TRBV29-1 to TRBJ1-4; 7 bases are shared with TRBD1. J lost 8 bases, V lost 3 bases, and 3 bases had no gene match. CDR1 is SQVTM, CDR2 ANQGSEA, per germline. The CDR3 contains 12 residues.

A remark on this clonotype: Its ends do not fully match the called genes, so a read error is possible. The chain recombines TRBV5-1 with TRBJ2-5; TRBD2 aligns across 10 bases. The CDR3 has 17 amino acids. CDR1 SGHRS and CDR2 YFSETQ come from the germline V gene. The CDR3 coding sequence is TGCGCCAGCAGCTTGCCTAGCGGGAGTACGTCCTACAATGAGCAGTTTTTC. Encoded protein: CASSLPSGSTSYNEQFF.

This clonotype turned up a few times. The chain is built from TRBV10-3 and TRBJ2-1; D possibly corresponds to TRBD2 (7 bases). CDR1 is ENHRY and CDR2 is SYGVKD in the germline V gene. With 8 bases removed from V and 3 bases from J, the gap between germline ends came to 14 bases. The CDR3 length is 14 residues. The CDR3 here is CAIRGAADYNEQFF. For the CDR3, the DNA is TGTGCCATCCGGGGGGCAGCAGACTACAATGAGCAGTTCTTC.

This chain links TRBV7-9 with TRBJ1-6, with TRBD1 matching 8 bases. V was clipped by 5 bases and J by 0 bases; unmatched bases: 9. This CDR3 region has 18 residues. Germline lookup yields CDR1 SEHNR and CDR2 FQNEAQ (reference sequence). The CDR3 sequence: CASSKDRAGSSYNSPLHF. CDR3 DNA sequence: TGTGCCAGCAGCAAGGACAGGGCTGGGAGCTCCTATAATTCACCCCTCCACTTT.

This rearrangement joins TRBV18 to TRBJ2-1, with a weak D call TRBD1 (6 bases). This CDR3 is 15 amino acids long. CDR1 is KGHSH and CDR2 is LQKENI in the germline V gene. V was cut by 1 base and J by 7 bases, with 14 bases left in between. In DNA form, the CDR3 reads TGTGCCAGCTCACCACGGCAGGGGTCGAGAAATGAGCAGTTCTTC. This codes for CASSPRQGSRNEQFF. Combining the CDR3 with reference TRBV18 and TRBJ2-1 gives the whole variable domain NAGVMQNPRHLVRRRGQEARLRCSPMKGHSHVYWYRQLPEEGLKFMVYLQKENIIDESGMPKERFSAEFPKEGPSILRIQQVVRGDSAAYFCASSPRQGSRNEQFFGPGTRLTVL.

This clonotype showed up just a few times. The chain recombines TRBV24-1 with TRBJ2-1; D may correspond to TRBD1 or TRBD2 (5 bases each). The V end lost 5 bases, the J end lost 3 bases, and 7 bases lay between the germline ends. The CDR3 sequence is 13 residues long. The germline gives CDR1 KGHDR, CDR2 SFDVKD. This CDR3 reads CATSGDVYNEQFF. CDR3 in DNA: TGTGCCACCAGTGGGGACGTCTACAATGAGCAGTTCTTC.

The rearrangement uses TRBV5-1 and TRBJ2-3, with a tentative D call TRBD2 (6 bases). The length of the CDR3 is 17 residues. Germline lookup yields CDR1 SGHRS and CDR2 YFSETQ. The ends were cut back, 4 bases at V and 0 bases at J, with 18 bases in the middle. CDR3 loop: CASSGPWGVSSTDTQYF. CDR3 sequence (DNA): TGCGCCAGCAGCGGGCCTTGGGGGGTGTCTAGCACAGATACGCAGTATTTT. The whole variable domain, filled in from reference TRBV5-1 and TRBJ2-3, reads KAGVTQTPRYLIKTRGQQVTLSCSPISGHRSVSWYQQTPGQGLQFLFEYFSETQRNKGNFPGRFSGRQFSNSRSEMNVSTLELGDSALYLCASSGPWGVSSTDTQYFGPGTRLTVL.

This clonotype was counted a few times. The chain couples TRBV12-3 or TRBV12-4 to TRBJ2-6; a weak D match, TRBD1 (6 bases). The length of the CDR3 is 15 residues. Between the trimmed V and J ends, which lost 5 bases and 2 bases, there was a span of 10 bases. The CDR3 sequence: CASSTRTAGANVLTF. The CDR3 DNA reads TGTGCCAGCAGTACCCGGACAGCTGGGGCCAACGTCCTGACTTTC.

This clonotype has more than one count but fewer than ten. This sequence joins TRBV4-1 and TRBJ2-7; D might be TRBD2 (6 bases). From germline, CDR1 is MGHRA and CDR2 YSYEKL. The CDR3 contains 15 residues. Trimming took off 0 bases at V and 3 bases at J, with 12 bases between the two ends. The CDR3 DNA sequence: TGCGCCAGCAGCCAAGATTCTAGCGCCAGCTACGAGCAGTACTTC. Translation: CASSQDSSASYEQYF.

The CDR3 sequence is CASSLWPGETQYF. The CDR3 bases are TGTGCCAGCAGCTTATGGCCGGGAGAGACCCAGTACTTC. The chain has TRBV7-8 and TRBJ2-5; D remains ambiguous. Germline values: CDR1 SGHVS, CDR2 FQNEAQ. V gave up 2 bases and J gave up 4 bases, with 8 bases separating them. CDR3 length equals 13 residues.

The chain couples TRBV5-5 to TRBJ2-2, with 13 bases fitting TRBD2. Per germline, CDR1 SGHKS and CDR2 YYEKEE (reference sequence). This CDR3 is built from 17 residues. V shed 1 base and J 2 bases; nucleotides not matched to a gene: 2. CDR3 nucleotide sequence: TGTGCCAGCAGCTTGACTAGCGGGGGGGTTAACACCGGGGAGCTGTTTTTT. Amino acids: CASSLTSGGVNTGELFF.

This clonotype was detected many times. The V and J genes are TRBV6-2 or TRBV6-3 and TRBJ1-2; the D is unclear. Trimming pared 3 bases from V and 1 base from J, leaving 6 bases between. The germline V gene has CDR1 MNHEY and CDR2 SVGEGT. CDR3 length equals 13 residues. CDR3 coding DNA: TGTGCCAGCAGTTATACGGATAACTATGGCTACACCTTC. Translating it yields CASSYTDNYGYTF.

This clonotype occurred a few times. The chain employs TRBV6-2 or TRBV6-3 and TRBJ2-3, with D perhaps matching TRBD2 (5 bases). This CDR3 comprises 15 residues. CDR1 MNHEY and CDR2 SVGEGT come from the germline V gene. V was shortened by 6 bases and J by 3 bases, with 16 bases between the two germline ends. CDR3 protein: CASRDSGKRTDTQYF. Written as DNA, the CDR3 is TGTGCCAGCAGGGATTCGGGGAAGCGGACAGATACGCAGTATTTT.

The V gene is TRBV6-2 or TRBV6-3, the J gene TRBJ1-5; D might be TRBD1 (5 bases). This CDR3 spans 14 amino acids. V was trimmed by 2 bases and J by 7 bases, leaving 12 bases between them. The germline V gene encodes CDR1 MNHEY and CDR2 SVGEGT. The CDR3 region is CASSYGAPNQPQHF. The CDR3, as DNA: TGTGCCAGCAGTTACGGGGCCCCCAACCAGCCCCAGCATTTT.

This chain joins TRBV6-2 or TRBV6-3 and TRBJ1-2; TRBD1 matches at 7 bases. The CDR3 contains 14 residues. In germline, CDR1 is MNHEY, CDR2 SVGEGT. V was pared by 5 bases and J by 2 bases, with 5 bases of the junction left unmatched. CDR3 sequence (DNA): TGTGCCAGCAGTCAGCTGACAGGGAACTATGGCTACACCTTC. Its translation is CASSQLTGNYGYTF.

V and J are TRBV20-1 and TRBJ1-2, with D possibly TRBD1 on 5 matching bases. This CDR3 has 11 amino acids. Deletions cut 5 bases from V and 9 bases from J, with 13 bases between. CDR1 DFQATT and CDR2 SNEGSKA come from the germline V gene (reference sequence). This CDR3 reads CSAYTQGSYTF. For the CDR3, the DNA is TGCAGTGCTTATACCCAGGGTAGCTACACCTTC.